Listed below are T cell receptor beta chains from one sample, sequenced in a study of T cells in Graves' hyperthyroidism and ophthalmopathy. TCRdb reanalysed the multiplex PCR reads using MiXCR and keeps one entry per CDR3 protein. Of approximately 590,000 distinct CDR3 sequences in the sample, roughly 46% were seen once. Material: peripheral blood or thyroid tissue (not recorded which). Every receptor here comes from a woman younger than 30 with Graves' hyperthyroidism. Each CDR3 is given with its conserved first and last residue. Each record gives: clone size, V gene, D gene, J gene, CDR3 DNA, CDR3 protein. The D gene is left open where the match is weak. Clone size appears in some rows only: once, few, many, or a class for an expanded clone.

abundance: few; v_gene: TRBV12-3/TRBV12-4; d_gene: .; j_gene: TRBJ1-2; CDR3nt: TGTGCCAGCAGTTCCAGGATCCGCTTGGACTATGGCTACACCTTC; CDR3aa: CASSSRIRLDYGYTF
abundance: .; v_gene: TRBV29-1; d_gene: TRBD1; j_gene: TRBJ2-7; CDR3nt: TGCAGCGCCCTAGGGACAGGCCTCTACGAGCAGTACTTC; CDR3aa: CSALGTGLYEQYF
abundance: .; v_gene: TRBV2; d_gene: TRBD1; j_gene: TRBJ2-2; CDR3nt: TGTGCCAGCAAAGGGACAGGAAACACCGGGGAGCTGTTTTTT; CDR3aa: CASKGTGNTGELFF
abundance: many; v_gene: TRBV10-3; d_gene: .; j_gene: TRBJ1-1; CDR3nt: TGTGCCATCAGTGAGTCCTTAGGCAGGGGCACTGAAGCTTTCTTT; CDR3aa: CAISESLGRGTEAFF
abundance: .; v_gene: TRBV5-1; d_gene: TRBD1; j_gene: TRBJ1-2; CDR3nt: TGCGCCAGCAGCTTGGGGACAGGGGGCCTCTATGGCTACACCTTC; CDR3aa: CASSLGTGGLYGYTF
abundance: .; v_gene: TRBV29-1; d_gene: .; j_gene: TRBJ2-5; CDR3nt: TGCAGCGGACGGACAGCGAAAGAGACCCAGTACTTC; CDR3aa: CSGRTAKETQYF
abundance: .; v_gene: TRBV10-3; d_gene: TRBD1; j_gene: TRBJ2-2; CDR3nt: TGTGCCAGCAGTGCCGACAGGGGGCGCGGCACCGGGGAGCTGTTTTTT; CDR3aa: CASSADRGRGTGELFF
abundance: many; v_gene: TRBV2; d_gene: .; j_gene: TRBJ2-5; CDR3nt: TGTGCCAGGAACAGGGTCCCACAAGAGACCCAGTACTTC; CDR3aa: CARNRVPQETQYF
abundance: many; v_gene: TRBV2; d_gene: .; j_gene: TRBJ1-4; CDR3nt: TGTGCCAGCAGTTCGGACAGCAATGAAAAACTGTTTTTT; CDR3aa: CASSSDSNEKLFF
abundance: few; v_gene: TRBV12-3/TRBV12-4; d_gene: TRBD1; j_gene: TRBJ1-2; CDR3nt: TGTGCCAGCAGGAGGGACAGGGGGTATGGCTACACCTTC; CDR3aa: CASRRDRGYGYTF
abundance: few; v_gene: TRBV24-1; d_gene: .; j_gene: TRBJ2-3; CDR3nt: TGTGCCACCAGTGACCCTTCCTCCCCAGATACGCAGTATTTT; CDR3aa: CATSDPSSPDTQYF
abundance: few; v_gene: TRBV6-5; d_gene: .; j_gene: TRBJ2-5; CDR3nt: TGTGCCAGCGCACAGGGTGGGGAGACCCAGTACTTC; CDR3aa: CASAQGGETQYF
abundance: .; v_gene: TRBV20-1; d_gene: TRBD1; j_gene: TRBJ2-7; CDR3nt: TGCAGTGTTCGACAGGGGAGCTCCTACGAGCAGTACTTC; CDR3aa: CSVRQGSSYEQYF
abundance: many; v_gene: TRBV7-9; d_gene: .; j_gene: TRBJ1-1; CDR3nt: TGTGCCAGCAGGACCGGGATAGGGAGCACTGAAGCTTTCTTT; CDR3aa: CASRTGIGSTEAFF
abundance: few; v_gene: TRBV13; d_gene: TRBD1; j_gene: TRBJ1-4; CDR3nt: TGTGCCAGCAGCCTAACAGGGGTTCGTGAAAAACTGTTTTTT; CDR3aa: CASSLTGVREKLFF
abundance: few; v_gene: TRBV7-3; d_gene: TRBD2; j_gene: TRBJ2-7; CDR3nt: TGTGCCAGCAGCCCGTACGCGGGAGGAACCTACGAGCAGTACTTC; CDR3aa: CASSPYAGGTYEQYF
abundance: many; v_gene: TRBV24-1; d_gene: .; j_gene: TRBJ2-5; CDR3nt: TGTGCCACCAGTGATAGCAGAGGAGAGACCCAGTACTTC; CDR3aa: CATSDSRGETQYF
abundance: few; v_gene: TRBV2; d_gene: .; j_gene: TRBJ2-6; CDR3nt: TGTGCCAGCAGTGAGGCCAGGGCGACGGGGGCCAACGTCCTGACTTTC; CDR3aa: CASSEARATGANVLTF
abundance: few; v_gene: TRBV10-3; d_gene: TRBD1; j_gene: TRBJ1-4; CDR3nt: TGTGCCAGCAGCCAGCCGGGACAGGAGAATGAAAAACTGTTTTTT; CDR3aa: CASSQPGQENEKLFF
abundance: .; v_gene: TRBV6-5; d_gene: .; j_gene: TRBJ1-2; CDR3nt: TGTGCCAGCAGCTACGCCCGAAGGGATGGCTACACCTTC; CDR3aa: CASSYARRDGYTF
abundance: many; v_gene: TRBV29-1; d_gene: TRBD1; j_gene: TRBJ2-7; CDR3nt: TGCAGCGTTTATGGGACAGGGTCCGAGCAGTACTTC; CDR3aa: CSVYGTGSEQYF
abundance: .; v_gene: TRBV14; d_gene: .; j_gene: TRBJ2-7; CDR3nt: TGTGCCAGCAGCCAGATAGAAGCGCGCTCCTACGAGCAGTACTTC; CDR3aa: CASSQIEARSYEQYF
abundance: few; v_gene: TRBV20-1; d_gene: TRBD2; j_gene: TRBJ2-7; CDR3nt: TGCAGTGCTCGACCGGGACTAGCCTACGAGCAGTACTTC; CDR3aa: CSARPGLAYEQYF
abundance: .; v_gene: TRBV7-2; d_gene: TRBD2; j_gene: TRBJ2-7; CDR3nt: TGTGCCAGCAGTTACTCGACCCAGGGACTAGCGGGAGACTACGAGCAGTACTTC; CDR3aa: CASSYSTQGLAGDYEQYF
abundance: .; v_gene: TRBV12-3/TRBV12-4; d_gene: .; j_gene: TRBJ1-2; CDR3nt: TGTGCCAGCAGAAAATCAGGGCGGCGGGACTATGGCTACACCTTC; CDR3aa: CASRKSGRRDYGYTF
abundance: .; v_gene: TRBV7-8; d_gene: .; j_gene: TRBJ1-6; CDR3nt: TGTGCCAGCAGAATGGACGGTACCAATTCACCCCTCCACTTT; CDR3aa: CASRMDGTNSPLHF
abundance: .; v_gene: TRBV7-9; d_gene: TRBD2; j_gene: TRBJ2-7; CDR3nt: TGTGCCAGCAGCCAATGGGGTAGCGGGGAATACTACGAGCAGTACTTC; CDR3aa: CASSQWGSGEYYEQYF
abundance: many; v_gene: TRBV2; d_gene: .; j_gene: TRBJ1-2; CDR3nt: TGTGCCAGCCGACGGAACTATGGCTACACCTTC; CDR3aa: CASRRNYGYTF
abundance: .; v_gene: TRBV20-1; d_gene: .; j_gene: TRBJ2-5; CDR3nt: TGCAGTGCTAGAGAAAGGACAGCAGAAGAGACCCAGTACTTC; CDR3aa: CSARERTAEETQYF
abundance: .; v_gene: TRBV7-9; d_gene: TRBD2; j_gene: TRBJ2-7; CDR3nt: TGTGCCAGCAGCGTCGACGGGGAGGGACCCTACGAGCAGTACTTC; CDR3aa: CASSVDGEGPYEQYF
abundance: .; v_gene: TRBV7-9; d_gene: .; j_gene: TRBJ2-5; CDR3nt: TGTGCCAGTCGCCGGACCGGGGGTTCCGAGACCCAGTACTTC; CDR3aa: CASRRTGGSETQYF
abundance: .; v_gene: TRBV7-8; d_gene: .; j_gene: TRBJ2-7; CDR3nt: TGTGCCAGCAGCTTAGCGATAGGGGTCGAGCAGTACTTC; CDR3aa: CASSLAIGVEQYF
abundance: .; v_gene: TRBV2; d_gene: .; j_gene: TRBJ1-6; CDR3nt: TGTGCCAGCACCAACCCCGCAGGGGCTTATTCACCCCTCCACTTT; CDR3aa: CASTNPAGAYSPLHF
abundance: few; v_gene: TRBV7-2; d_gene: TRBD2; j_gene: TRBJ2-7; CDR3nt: TGTGCCAGCAGCCCCTTTAGCGGGAGTGGCTACGAGCAGTACTTC; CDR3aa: CASSPFSGSGYEQYF